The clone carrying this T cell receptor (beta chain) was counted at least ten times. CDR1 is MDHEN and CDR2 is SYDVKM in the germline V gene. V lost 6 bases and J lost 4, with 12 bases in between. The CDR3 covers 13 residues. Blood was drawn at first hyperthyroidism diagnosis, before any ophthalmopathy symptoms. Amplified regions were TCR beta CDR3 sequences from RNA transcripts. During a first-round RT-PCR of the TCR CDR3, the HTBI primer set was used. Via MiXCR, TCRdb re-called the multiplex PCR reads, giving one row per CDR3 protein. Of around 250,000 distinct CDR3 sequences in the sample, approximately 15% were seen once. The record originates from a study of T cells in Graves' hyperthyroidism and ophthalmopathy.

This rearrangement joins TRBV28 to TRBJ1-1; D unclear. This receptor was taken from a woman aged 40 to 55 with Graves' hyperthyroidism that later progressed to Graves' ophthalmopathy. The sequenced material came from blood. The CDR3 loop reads CASRPVMGTEAFF. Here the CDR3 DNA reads TGTGCCAGCAGACCTGTAATGGGCACTGAAGCTTTCTTT.